This T cell receptor beta chain was obtained from a study of spatial heterogeneity in lung cancer. Time point specified: sample taken at primary tumor resection. Donors were roughly 72 untreated early-stage non-small cell lung cancer patients. TCRdb re-analysed the 5' RACE reads in MiXCR, keeping a single row per CDR3 protein. The sample shows around 89,000 distinct CDR3 sequences, about 12% of them seen only once. There are a few counts of this clonotype. The germline CDR1 and CDR2 sequences are LNHDA and SQIVND (reference sequence). V was cut by 6 bases and J by 8 bases, with 11 bases left in between. The CDR3 contains 12 residues.

The sample was PBMCs, taken at surgery. The clonotype was recovered from a male donor with early-stage non-small cell lung cancer. This chain uses TRBV19 with TRBJ2-1, with D possibly TRBD1 on 5 matching bases. The CDR3 sequence: CASRDRIHEQFF. The CDR3 DNA reads as TGTGCCAGTAGAGACAGAATCCATGAGCAGTTCTTC.